Sequencing of this T cell receptor (beta chain) was carried out in a study of blood T cell repertoires in COVID-19 (dated by TCRdb to the early 2020s). Background for the entire study: Samples from collaborators originated in the United States, Italy and Spain and spanned both the acute and convalescent phases of COVID-19. The prospective study material was composed of cDNA or gDNA derived from T cells, B-cell-depleted T cells, or PBMCs. Deeply sampled blood TCRbeta repertoires from subjects exposed to, actively infected with, or recovered from COVID-19 were included in the dataset. The repertoires were made available in a free public database intended to serve as a resource for research on the immune response to SARS-CoV-2. The samples were drawn from the first 160 participants of the ongoing ImmuneRACE study and from 1,254 subjects provided by 6 global collaborators. Nearly every sample came with metadata listing a de-identified subject ID, COVID-19 status, age in years and sex. Where HLA class I and class II types were available, the types were taken from metadata supplied by the sample provider, not from assay-based typing.

In the case of this clone: No cognate antigen has been identified for it. No clone much larger than this one lies a single base away; base qualities are absent.

TCRbeta CDR3 regions were amplified from genomic DNA using the immunoSEQ Assay, a bias-controlled multiplex PCR. The paper's data handling went like this. Nucleated cell counts per sample were estimated from amplification of reference gene primers within the assay. Sequence reads were collapsed and filtered to measure the absolute abundance of every unique TCRbeta CDR3 rearrangement. For each sample, productive Simpson clonality was calculated as the square root of Simpson's diversity index across productive rearrangements. The source is immuneACCESS, and TCRdb retained only in-frame sequences with V and J called. Part of the clones is not carried over; for the studies checked, unresolved V genes explain less than half of this, and the remainder is unexplained. The V and J calls and clone size are taken from that table; D and trimming were inferred from the DNA. This sample is represented by about 190,000 clones; 88% of them were singletons. About 1.1% of the sample belongs to the ten largest clones.

The CDR3 has 15 amino acids, counting the end cysteine and phenylalanine. CDR3 DNA is the only sequence kept; it has 45 bases, read in frame from the first base. A distance of 11 bases separates the germline ends of V and J, which lose 1 base and 2 bases respectively. For CDR1 and CDR2, the germline V gene lists SGHTA and FQGNSA. What the study reported, not specific to this receptor: The amount of clinical and demographic metadata varied by source and participant and was provided uncurated.

Each collaborating institution followed its own protocols to collect whole blood in K2EDTA tubes. For TCRbeta analysis, collaborators shipped samples in one of three forms: frozen whole blood, isolated PBMCs, or DNA extracted from either of those sample types. The rearranged chain carries TRBV7-2 and TRBJ2-5; TRBD2 could be the D gene, as 6 bases match. The clonotype comes from a man under 40 with acute or convalescent COVID-19. The sample comprised peripheral blood. Here the CDR3 is given as CASSLVFGRQETQYF. The DNA sequence follows: TGTGCCAGCAGCTTAGTTTTCGGGAGACAAGAGACCCAGTACTTC.